Below, 21 T cell receptor beta chains from the same sample are listed, as sequenced in a study of lymphopenia after photon versus proton radiotherapy. Measured with immunoSEQ multiplex PCR; TCRdb has only the in-frame clones, and not every one. The data hold about 53,000 clones, with about 83% observed a single time. The source material was peripheral blood, sampled from a patient treated with photon-based radiotherapy. Receptors originate from a man aged 45-65 years with gastric cancer.

The chain is built from TRBV5-4 and TRBJ2-4; 12 positions match TRBD2. With 0 bases clipped from V and 6 bases from J, the junction kept 16 bases outside the gene matches. Germline V gene sequence: CDR1 SGHNT, CDR2 YYREEE (reference sequence). CDR3 length: 20 amino acids. In DNA form, the CDR3 reads TGTGCCAGCAGCTTGGCTCCCCCCGCTAGCGGGAGGGCCACCGGAAACATTCAGTACTTC. Translating gives CASSLAPPASGRATGNIQYF.

CDR3 region: CASSLPYNEQFF. The CDR3 DNA sequence: TGTGCCAGCAGCTTACCATACAATGAGCAGTTCTTC. J is TRBJ2-1 and V is TRBV7-9; no definite D call. The CDR3 is 12 residues long. V was clipped by 2 bases and J by 4 bases, with 3 bases between them. The germline gives CDR1 SEHNR, CDR2 FQNEAQ (reference sequence).

The chain couples TRBV5-6 to TRBJ1-1; the D gene is possibly TRBD1 (6 bases). Trimming left V 4 bases short and J 1 base short, with 20 bases between. The germline V gene encodes CDR1 SGHDT and CDR2 YYEEEE. The CDR3 totals 17 residues. This CDR3 is CASSLTKRGRGNTEAFF. CDR3 coding DNA: TGTGCCAGCAGCCTAACTAAAAGGGGCAGGGGGAACACTGAAGCTTTCTTT.

The chain uses TRBV7-6 and TRBJ2-5; TRBD2 matches at 11 bases. CDR1 and CDR2 from the germline V gene are SGHVS and FNYEAQ. The CDR3 length is 18 residues. V was clipped by 2 bases and J by 5 bases; unmatched bases: 13. CDR3 loop: CASSLSPISGRARETQYF. DNA of the CDR3: TGTGCCAGCAGCTTATCCCCCATTAGCGGGAGGGCCAGGGAGACCCAGTACTTC.

This chain's CDR3 is CASSLLSGLAGGGNEQYF. In DNA, the CDR3 is TGTGCCAGCAGCTTACTTAGCGGCTTAGCGGGAGGAGGCAACGAGCAGTACTTC. The gene calls are TRBV13 and TRBJ2-7; 10 bases fit TRBD2. J was trimmed by 5 bases and V by 2 bases; bases with no gene match: 15. The CDR3 has 18 amino acids. Germline V lookup: CDR1 PRHDT, CDR2 FYEKMQ (reference sequence). Drawing the rest from reference TRBV13 and TRBJ2-7, the complete variable domain is AAGVIQSPRHLIKEKRETATLKCYPIPRHDTVYWYQQGPGQDPQFLISFYEKMQSDKGSIPDRFSAQQFSDYHSELNMSSLELGDSALYFCASSLLSGLAGGGNEQYFGPGTRLTVT.

The chain has TRBV19 and TRBJ2-5; TRBD1 matches at 7 bases. Germline lookup yields CDR1 LNHDA and CDR2 SQIVND (reference sequence). The CDR3 has 13 residues. V lost 6 bases and J lost 1; bases outside the gene matches: 2. Here the CDR3 DNA reads TGTGCCAGTAGCGACAGGGCCCAAGAGACCCAGTACTTC. This sequence encodes CASSDRAQETQYF.

The V gene is TRBV5-1, the J gene TRBJ2-1; tentatively, D is TRBD1 or TRBD2 (5 bases each). Germline V gene lookup returns CDR1 SGHRS and CDR2 YFSETQ. CDR3 size: 15 residues. V lost 4 bases to trimming and J lost 4 bases, with 15 bases between them. In DNA form, the CDR3 reads TGCGCCAGCAGCCTCGGGCCTGAGGGGTACAATGAGCAGTTCTTC. As protein: CASSLGPEGYNEQFF.

The rearrangement uses TRBV5-4 and TRBJ1-4; possibly TRBD1 for D (5 bases). The CDR3 consists of 14 residues. V lost 4 bases, J lost 8 bases, and 15 bases lay in between. Germline CDR1 reads SGHNT; CDR2 reads YYREEE (reference sequence). CDR3 in DNA: TGTGCCAGCAGCCCGACAGTGGGGGTGGAAAAACTGTTTTTT. Its protein is CASSPTVGVEKLFF.

The J gene is TRBJ2-3, the V gene TRBV5-1; D is possibly TRBD2 (6 bases). CDR3 length equals 16 residues. Per germline, CDR1 SGHRS and CDR2 YFSETQ. The germline V and J ends were trimmed by 0 bases and 2 bases, with 13 bases remaining between them. The CDR3 spells CASSLGLAVYTDTQYF. In DNA, the CDR3 is TGCGCCAGCAGCTTGGGATTAGCGGTCTACACAGATACGCAGTATTTT. The whole variable domain, filled in from reference TRBV5-1 and TRBJ2-3, reads KAGVTQTPRYLIKTRGQQVTLSCSPISGHRSVSWYQQTPGQGLQFLFEYFSETQRNKGNFPGRFSGRQFSNSRSEMNVSTLELGDSALYLCASSLGLAVYTDTQYFGPGTRLTVL.

V is TRBV19 and J is TRBJ2-2, with D possibly called TRBD1 or TRBD2 (6 bases each). CDR1 and CDR2 from the germline V gene are LNHDA and SQIVND (reference sequence). V was pared by 8 bases and J by 1 base, with 17 bases between. This CDR3 has 16 amino acids. CDR3 region: CASCHEGGVNTGELFF. The CDR3 region has the DNA TGTGCCAGTTGCCACGAGGGGGGAGTGAACACCGGGGAGCTGTTTTTT. The full variable domain, its missing parts supplied by reference TRBV19 and TRBJ2-2, is DGGITQSPKYLFRKEGQNVTLSCEQNLNHDAMYWYRQDPGQGLRLIYYSQIVNDFQKGDIAEGYSVSREKKESFPLTVTSAQKNPTAFYLCASCHEGGVNTGELFFGEGSRLTVL.

The chain has TRBV7-9 and TRBJ2-2, with 13 bases fitting TRBD2. The germline V gene encodes CDR1 SEHNR and CDR2 FQNEAQ (reference sequence). CDR3 size: 16 residues. With 5 bases clipped from V and 4 bases from J, the junction kept 4 bases outside the gene matches. The CDR3: CASSHRTSGSTGELFF. The CDR3 DNA reads TGTGCCAGCAGCCACCGGACTAGCGGGAGCACCGGGGAGCTGTTTTTT.

The V gene is TRBV6-6, the J gene TRBJ1-3; maybe TRBD1 (5 bases). Per germline, CDR1 MNHNY and CDR2 SVGAGI (reference sequence). Trimming removed 6 bases from V and 5 bases from J, with 14 bases in between. The CDR3 contains 14 residues. For the CDR3, the DNA is TGTGCCAGCAGCCCTGGTGGGGGTAGAAACACCATATATTTT. Its protein is CASSPGGGRNTIYF.

The V gene is TRBV5-5, the J gene TRBJ1-2, with a tentative D call TRBD1 (5 bases). This CDR3 is built from 13 residues. In germline, CDR1 is SGHKS, CDR2 YYEKEE (reference sequence). Trimming left V 5 bases short and J 4 bases short, with 12 bases between. The DNA of the CDR3 is TGTGCCAGCAGTCACCGGGACGGCTATGGCTACACCTTC. Its translation: CASSHRDGYGYTF.

This clone was counted between two and nine times. Additional DNA sequences in this sample encode the identical CDR3. The genes are TRBV11-2 and TRBJ2-1; 8 positions match TRBD1. Germline assignment: CDR1 SGHAT and CDR2 FQNNGV. The CDR3 spans 15 residues. V was clipped by 4 bases and J by 4 bases; unmatched bases: 6. Written as DNA, the CDR3 is TGTGCCAGCAGCTCCTCCGGGACAGGATACAATGAGCAGTTCTTC. Protein: CASSSSGTGYNEQFF. Based on the CDR3 plus reference TRBV11-2 and TRBJ2-1, the full variable domain is EAGVAQSPRYKIIEKRQSVAFWCNPISGHATLYWYQQILGQGPKLLIQFQNNGVVDDSQLPKDRFSAERLKGVDSTLKIQPAKLEDSAVYLCASSSSGTGYNEQFFGPGTRLTVL.

The chain joins TRBV19 to TRBJ2-1, with 8 nucleotides matching TRBD2. Germline V gene data show CDR1 as LNHDA and CDR2 as SQIVND (reference sequence). J lost 4 bases, V lost 6 bases, and 2 bases had no gene match. The CDR3 contains 13 residues. The CDR3 DNA reads TGTGCCAGTAGACGGGAGGGTTACAATGAGCAGTTCTTC. Protein sequence: CASRREGYNEQFF.

The V and J genes are TRBV13 and TRBJ2-1; D remains ambiguous. Germline values: CDR1 PRHDT, CDR2 FYEKMQ (reference sequence). The CDR3 contains 12 residues. V shed 4 bases and J shed 9 bases, with 10 bases lying between them. The CDR3 protein is CASSSLMGEQFF. The CDR3 DNA is TGTGCCAGCAGCTCACTAATGGGTGAGCAGTTCTTC.

CDR3 bases: TGCGCCAGCAGCCCCCGGACAGGGCAAAGGGTTTCCTACAATGAGCAGTTCTTC. It specifies CASSPRTGQRVSYNEQFF. The rearrangement uses TRBV5-1 and TRBJ2-1; 8 bases align to TRBD1. CDR3 length: 18 amino acids. Germline trimming cut 4 bases from V and 1 base from J; bases unmatched to any gene: 13. CDR1 SGHRS and CDR2 YFSETQ come from the germline V gene. Drawing the rest from reference TRBV5-1 and TRBJ2-1, the complete variable domain is KAGVTQTPRYLIKTRGQQVTLSCSPISGHRSVSWYQQTPGQGLQFLFEYFSETQRNKGNFPGRFSGRQFSNSRSEMNVSTLELGDSALYLCASSPRTGQRVSYNEQFFGPGTRLTVL.

The chain carries TRBV19 and TRBJ2-2; D tentatively reads TRBD1 or TRBD2 (5 bases each). This CDR3 has 17 amino acids. CDR1 and CDR2 (germline): LNHDA, SQIVND (reference sequence). Trimming cost V 7 bases and J 2 bases, with 20 bases left between them. As DNA, the CDR3 is TGTGCCAGTAAACTAGGTCCGGTTGGGGGTAACACCGGGGAGCTGTTTTTT. It is translated as CASKLGPVGGNTGELFF.

In its sample, this clone was seen a few times. CDR3 sequence reads: CASRGASSGNTIYF. Here the CDR3 DNA reads TGTGCCAGCAGGGGAGCAAGCTCTGGAAACACCATATATTTT. The chain has TRBV6-6 and TRBJ1-3; D gene ambiguous. This CDR3 has 14 amino acids. With 6 bases removed from V and 0 bases from J, the gap between germline ends came to 9 bases. From germline, CDR1 is MNHNY and CDR2 SVGAGI (reference sequence).

V is TRBV7-2 and J is TRBJ1-2; D is undetermined. CDR1 SGHTA and CDR2 FQGNSA come from the germline V gene. The CDR3 extends over 14 amino acids. V was pared by 5 bases and J by 8 bases, with 18 bases between. CDR3 DNA: TGTGCCAGCAGCGCCCAAGGCCAGGTGGGAGGCTACACCTTC. Translation gives CASSAQGQVGGYTF.

This clone appeared a few times. This chain links TRBV7-8 with TRBJ2-7; 11 bases align to TRBD2. CDR1 SGHVS and CDR2 FQNEAQ come from the germline V gene. CDR3 length equals 16 residues. With 3 bases clipped from V and 3 bases from J, the junction kept 7 bases outside the gene matches. The CDR3, as DNA: TGTGCCAGCAGCTTCGGCGTAGCGGGAGGGGTCTACGAGCAGTACTTC. Translated, it gives CASSFGVAGGVYEQYF.